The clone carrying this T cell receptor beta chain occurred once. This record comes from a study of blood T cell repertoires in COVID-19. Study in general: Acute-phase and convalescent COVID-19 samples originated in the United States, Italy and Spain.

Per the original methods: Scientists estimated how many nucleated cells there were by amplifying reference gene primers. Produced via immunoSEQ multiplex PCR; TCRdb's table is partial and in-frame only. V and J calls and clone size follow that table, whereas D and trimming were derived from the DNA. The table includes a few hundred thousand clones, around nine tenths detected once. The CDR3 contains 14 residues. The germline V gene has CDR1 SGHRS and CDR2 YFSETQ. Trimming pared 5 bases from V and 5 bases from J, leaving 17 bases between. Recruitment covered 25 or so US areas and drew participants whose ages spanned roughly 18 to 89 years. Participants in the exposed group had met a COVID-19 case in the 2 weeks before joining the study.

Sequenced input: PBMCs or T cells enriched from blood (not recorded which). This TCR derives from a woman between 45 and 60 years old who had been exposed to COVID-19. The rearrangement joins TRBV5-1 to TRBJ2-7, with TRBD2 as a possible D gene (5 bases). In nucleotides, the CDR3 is TGCGCCAGCAGACTAGAGATTCTCCCGGACGAGCAGTACTTC. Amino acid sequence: CASRLEILPDEQYF.